This is a list of T cell receptor beta chains from one sample in a study of cytomegalovirus exposure and HLA in healthy donors. Assay: immunoSEQ multiplex PCR; the TCRdb copy retains only in-frame clones and omits some. The repertoire includes about 160,000 clones, 70% to 90% of them detected once, and 5.7% sits in the top ten. Sequencing was done on a sample of PBMCs. The receptor source for this set is a woman aged 30 to 39 in good health and CMV-seronegative. The CDR3 runs from the conserved cysteine through the conserved F or W. A D gene is named only where the DNA matches it firmly. Not all rows give a size; the values are once, few, many and, for expanded clones, a class.

v_gene	abundance	d_gene	j_gene	CDR3nt	CDR3aa
TRBV11-2	-	-	TRBJ1-2	TGTGCCAGCAGCCTAGGGGGTGGACCCTCCACCTTC	CASSLGGGPSTF
TRBV2	-	-	TRBJ2-1	TGTGCCAGCAGTGAGGTGTCCTACAATGAGCAGTTCTTC	CASSEVSYNEQFF
TRBV6-6	-	TRBD1	TRBJ2-7	TGTGCCAGCAGTATACGGGGACAGGGGAGAGACGAGCAGTACTTC	CASSIRGQGRDEQYF
TRBV6-7	-	TRBD2	TRBJ2-1	TGTGCCAGCCGGTATCTAAAACTAGCGTGTGAGCAGTTCTTC	CASRYLKLACEQFF
TRBV7-6	-	-	TRBJ2-1	TGTGCCAGCAGCTTCTCAGGGTTTGCGTGGGAGCAGTTCTTC	CASSFSGFAWEQFF
TRBV6-5	once	-	TRBJ1-2	TGTGCCAGCAGTTACGAGGGGAACTATGGCTACACCTTC	CASSYEGNYGYTF
TRBV4-2	-	TRBD2	TRBJ2-1	TGTGCCAGCAGCCAAGATCTGTTGATCAGGACTAGCGGGAGCAACCCGTTCTCCTACAATGAGCAGTTCTTC	CASSQDLLIRTSGSNPFSYNEQFF
TRBV7-3	-	TRBD2	TRBJ2-1	TGTGCCAGCAGCTTTGGACTAGCGGGAGCCTGGGAGCAGTTCTTC	CASSFGLAGAWEQFF
TRBV7-6	-	-	TRBJ1-2	TGTGCCAGCAGCCCCGCTGGGGGTAACTATGGCTACACCTTC	CASSPAGGNYGYTF
TRBV7-6	-	-	TRBJ2-7	TGTGCCAGCAGCGACTCGCCGGGACTCCTGTACGAGCAGTACTTC	CASSDSPGLLYEQYF
TRBV19	-	-	TRBJ1-5	TGTGCCAGTAGTATCAGACAGGTGAATCAGCCCCAGCATTTT	CASSIRQVNQPQHF
TRBV9	-	-	TRBJ2-1	TGTGCCAGCAGCGTATTGTCAGTGGGTGAGCAGTTCTTC	CASSVLSVGEQFF
TRBV21-1	-	-	TRBJ2-7	TGTGCCAGCAGCCCCCGGGACCTGGGTGACGAGCAGTACTTC	CASSPRDLGDEQYF
TRBV7-9	-	-	TRBJ2-7	TGTGCCAGCAGCTTAACGGGGCGCGAGCAGTACTTC	CASSLTGREQYF
TRBV27	-	TRBD1	TRBJ2-7	TGTGCCAGCAGCTTAGGGGGCTCGGCCTACGAGCAGTACTTC	CASSLGGSAYEQYF
TRBV29-1	-	-	TRBJ1-1	TGCAGCGTTCGGCCCCACCACGCGAACACTGAAGCCTTCTTT	CSVRPHHANTEAFF
TRBV14	-	-	TRBJ2-6	TGTGCCAGCAGCCAAAACAGGGCGTCTGGGGCCAACGTCCTGACTTTC	CASSQNRASGANVLTF
TRBV5-4	-	-	TRBJ1-1	TGTGCCAGCAGCTTGTCGAACAGGATGAACACTGAAGCTTTCTTT	CASSLSNRMNTEAFF
TRBV7-9	-	-	TRBJ2-5	TGTGCCAGCAGCTCTCGGATAGACCCGGGGACCCAGTACTTC	CASSSRIDPGTQYF
TRBV5-1	-	TRBD1	TRBJ1-1	TGCGCCAGCAGCCCGGACAGGGGAGGAACTGAAGCTTTCTTT	CASSPDRGGTEAFF
TRBV19	few	-	TRBJ2-2	TGTGCCAGTAGTATAGGGGTAGGACTTAACACCGGGGAGCTGTTTTTT	CASSIGVGLNTGELFF
TRBV5-1	-	TRBD2	TRBJ2-1	TGCGCCAGCAGCCCCCTGTTCAGCGGGAGGATCGATGAGCAGTTCTTC	CASSPLFSGRIDEQFF
TRBV6-6	-	TRBD2	TRBJ2-7	TGTGCCAGCAGTCATGGACTAGCGGAATACGAGCAGTACTTC	CASSHGLAEYEQYF